Shown below are 8 T cell receptor beta chains from a single sample sequenced in a study of OX40 agonist ivuxolimab in advanced cancers. TCRdb's copy holds only in-frame clones and misses some; the assay was immunoSEQ multiplex PCR. The sample lists 65,000 to 95,000 clones, about nine tenths occurring once. The sample consisted of CD4+ or CD8+ T cells sorted from blood, taken in a trial of the OX40 agonist ivuxolimab. All receptors come from an adult with an advanced solid tumor such as melanoma, head and neck, liver or kidney cancer.

The V call is TRBV5-3, the J call TRBJ1-5; 8 nucleotides match TRBD1. TRBV5-3 is flagged as an ORF with uncertain function. J lost 0 bases, V lost 4 bases, and 9 bases had no gene match. This CDR3 has 17 residues. CDR3 nucleotides: TGTGCCAGAAGCGACTCAGGGACAGGCCCTAGCAATCAGCCCCAGCATTTT. The encoded protein is CARSDSGTGPSNQPQHF.

This clone was observed a few times. This chain connects TRBV7-9 to TRBJ2-7; 14 nucleotides align to TRBD2. After removal of 1 base from V and 4 bases from J, the junction contained 6 bases not matched to a gene. The length of the CDR3 is 17 residues. Germline-derived CDR1 and CDR2 are SEHNR and FQNEAQ (reference sequence). The CDR3 coding sequence is TGTGCCAGCAGCTTAGGGGGACTAGCGGGAGATCGGTACGAGCAGTACTTC. Amino acids: CASSLGGLAGDRYEQYF.

This chain connects TRBV11-2 to TRBJ1-6; 9 nucleotides match TRBD1. The CDR3 contains 15 residues. Trimming took 4 bases from V and 7 from J; bases not matched to a gene: 5. Germline values: CDR1 SGHAT, CDR2 FQNNGV. CDR3 nucleotides: TGTGCCAGCAGCTGGGGGGACAGGGAGAATTCACCCCTCCACTTT. It specifies CASSWGDRENSPLHF.

The V and J genes are TRBV5-1 and TRBJ2-7, with TRBD1 matching 8 bases. Per germline, CDR1 SGHRS and CDR2 YFSETQ. The junction had 6 bases not matched to a gene; V was cut back by 3 bases and J by 4 bases. This CDR3 has 14 residues. The CDR3, as DNA: TGCGCCAGCAGCTACGACAGGGGACCGTACGAGCAGTACTTC. Its translation: CASSYDRGPYEQYF. Looking up the rest from reference TRBV5-1 and TRBJ2-7 gives the full variable domain: KAGVTQTPRYLIKTRGQQVTLSCSPISGHRSVSWYQQTPGQGLQFLFEYFSETQRNKGNFPGRFSGRQFSNSRSEMNVSTLELGDSALYLCASSYDRGPYEQYFGPGTRLTVT.

V and J are TRBV5-1 and TRBJ1-4; no clear D gene. V was clipped by 2 bases and J by 0 bases, with 8 bases between them. The CDR3 contains 15 residues. CDR1 and CDR2 (germline): SGHRS, YFSETQ. For the CDR3, the DNA is TGCGCCAGCAGCTTCCAGGATGCAACTAATGAAAAACTGTTTTTT. This sequence encodes CASSFQDATNEKLFF.

The gene calls are TRBV29-1 and TRBJ2-3; the match to TRBD2 covers 8 bases. Germline CDR1 and CDR2: SQVTM and ANQGSEA. The V segment lost 1 base and the J segment 9 bases; nucleotides outside the gene matches: 6. The CDR3 runs 13 residues. This CDR3 is CSVEGTSRATQYF. The CDR3 bases are TGCAGCGTTGAAGGGACTAGCAGAGCAACGCAGTATTTT.

The rearrangement uses TRBV11-2 and TRBJ2-5, with TRBD1 identical over 12 bases. The junction had 6 bases not matched to a gene; V was cut back by 5 bases and J by 2 bases. The CDR3 totals 16 residues. Germline V gives CDR1 SGHAT, CDR2 FQNNGV. The CDR3 DNA is TGTGCCAGCAGCGCCGGGACAGGGGGCGGACAAGAGACCCAGTACTTC. This encodes CASSAGTGGGQETQYF.

The rearrangement uses TRBV21-1 and TRBJ2-7; the table's D call of TRBD1 was not tested on the DNA. TRBV21-1 is marked as a pseudogene. The CDR3 covers 13 residues. This CDR3 is CASSKRQGYEQYF. In DNA form, the CDR3 reads TGTGCCAGCAGCAAACGACAGGGGTACGAGCAGTACTTC.